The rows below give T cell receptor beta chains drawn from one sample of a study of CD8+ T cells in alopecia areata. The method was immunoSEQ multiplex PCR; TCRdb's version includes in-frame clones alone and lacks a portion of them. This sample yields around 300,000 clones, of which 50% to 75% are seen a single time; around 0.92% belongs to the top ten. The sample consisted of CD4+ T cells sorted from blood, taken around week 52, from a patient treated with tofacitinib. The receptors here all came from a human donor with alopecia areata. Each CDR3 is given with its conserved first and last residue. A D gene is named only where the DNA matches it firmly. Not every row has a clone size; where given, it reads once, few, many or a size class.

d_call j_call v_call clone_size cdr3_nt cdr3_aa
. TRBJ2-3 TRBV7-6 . TGTGCCAGCAGCGTCCGGGGCGGAGATACGCAGTATTTT CASSVRGGDTQYF
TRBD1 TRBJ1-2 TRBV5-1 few TGCGCCAGCAGGGGCACAGGGGGTATCTATGGCTACACCTTC CASRGTGGIYGYTF
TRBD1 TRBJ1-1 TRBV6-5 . TGTGCCAGCAGTAACGGACAGGGAGGAGCTTTCTTT CASSNGQGGAFF
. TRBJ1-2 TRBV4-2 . TGTGCCAGCAGCCAAGTCCCGGACAGAGCCCATGGCTACACCTTC CASSQVPDRAHGYTF
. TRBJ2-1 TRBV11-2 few TGTGCCAGCAGCTTAATTTACTTAGGAGGGCGGGATGAGCAGTTCTTC CASSLIYLGGRDEQFF
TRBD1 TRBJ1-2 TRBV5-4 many TGTGCCAGCAGCCCTCAGGGGGCAAGTGGCTACACCTTC CASSPQGASGYTF
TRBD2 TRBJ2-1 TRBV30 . TGTGCCTGGGCGGGGGGGAATGAGCAGTTCTTC CAWAGGNEQFF
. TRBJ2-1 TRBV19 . TGTGCCACTGGATACAGGGTTGATGAGCAGTTCTTC CATGYRVDEQFF
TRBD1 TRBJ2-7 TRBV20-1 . TGCAGTGCCGCGAGGGGGCGCGAGCAGTACTTC CSAARGREQYF
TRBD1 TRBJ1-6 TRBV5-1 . TGCGCCAGCAGTCCAGGGGGTAATTCACCCCTCCACTTT CASSPGGNSPLHF
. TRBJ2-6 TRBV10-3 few TGTGCCATCAGTGAGTCGAGAGGAGGCCTCTCTGGGGCCAACGTCCTGACTTTC CAISESRGGLSGANVLTF
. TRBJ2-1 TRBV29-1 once TGCAGCGCCGGGGGATTCGATGAGCAGTTCTTC CSAGGFDEQFF
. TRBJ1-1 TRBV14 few TGTGCCAGCAGTAACTACATGAACACTGAAGCTTTCTTT CASSNYMNTEAFF
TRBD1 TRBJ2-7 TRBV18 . TGTGCCAGCTCACCGCGAGGGACAGGAGGTTCGTACGAGCAGTACTTC CASSPRGTGGSYEQYF
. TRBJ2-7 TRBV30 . TGTGCCTGGCAGCAGGGCTTTATAGCCTACGAGCAGTACTTC CAWQQGFIAYEQYF
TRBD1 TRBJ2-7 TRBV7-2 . TGTGCCAGCAGCTTAGCGGCAGGGGGCTCGTACGAGCAGTACTTC CASSLAAGGSYEQYF
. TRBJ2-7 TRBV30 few TGTGCCTGGGGACAGTGGGTTCACGAGCAGTACTTC CAWGQWVHEQYF
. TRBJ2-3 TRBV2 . TGTGCCAGCAGTGAAGTGCCTGGTACGCAGTATTTT CASSEVPGTQYF
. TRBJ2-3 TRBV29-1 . TGCAGCGTTGGGGCTACAACGACAGATACGCAGTATTTT CSVGATTTDTQYF
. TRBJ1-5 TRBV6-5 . TGTGCCAGCAGTTTCCGGGCAGGGAGCGATCAGCCCCAGCATTTT CASSFRAGSDQPQHF
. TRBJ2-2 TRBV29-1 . TGCAGCGTTGGAGAGGGTGGTACCGGGGAGCTGTTTTTT CSVGEGGTGELFF
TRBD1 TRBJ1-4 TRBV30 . TGTGCCTGGAGGGAAGGACAGGGGACTAATGAAAAACTGTTTTTT CAWREGQGTNEKLFF
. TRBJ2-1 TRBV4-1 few TGCGCCAGCAGCCAAGGTGGCGCGGAGGACAATGAGCAGTTCTTC CASSQGGAEDNEQFF
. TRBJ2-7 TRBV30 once TGTGCCTGGAGTGCCCCACGGGAGCAGTACTTC CAWSAPREQYF